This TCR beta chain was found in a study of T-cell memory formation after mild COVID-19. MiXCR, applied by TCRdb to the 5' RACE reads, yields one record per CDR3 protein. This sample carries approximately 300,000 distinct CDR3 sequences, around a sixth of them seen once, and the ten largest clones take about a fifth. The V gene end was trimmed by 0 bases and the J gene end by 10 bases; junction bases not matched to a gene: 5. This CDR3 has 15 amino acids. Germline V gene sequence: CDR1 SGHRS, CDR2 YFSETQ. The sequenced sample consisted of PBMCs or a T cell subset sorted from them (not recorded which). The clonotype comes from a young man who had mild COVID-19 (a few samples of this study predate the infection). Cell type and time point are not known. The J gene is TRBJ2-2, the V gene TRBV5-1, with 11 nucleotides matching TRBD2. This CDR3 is CASSLGLAGYMELFF. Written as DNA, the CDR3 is TGCGCCAGCAGCTTGGGACTAGCGGGGTACATGGAGCTGTTTTTT.